This TCR beta chain was profiled in a study of blood T cell repertoires in COVID-19. Study overall: COVID-19 samples collected from the United States, Italy and Spain covered acute and convalescent phases. The cDNA or gDNA used as material had been derived from T cells, B-cell-depleted T cells, or PBMCs.

Germline V gives CDR1 ENHRY, CDR2 SYGVKD. The V and J ends lost 11 bases and 2 bases respectively, with 14 bases between them. CDR3 length: 13 residues. Produced via immunoSEQ multiplex PCR; TCRdb's table is partial and in-frame only. The top ten clones hold approximately 19% of a sample with about 67,000 clones, roughly 87% of them seen once. This clonotype originated in a woman older than 75 with acute or convalescent COVID-19. The chain joins TRBV10-3 to TRBJ2-3, with D tentatively TRBD2 (6 bases). The sample taken for sequencing was peripheral blood. CDR3 in amino acids: CAVGSGFTDTQYF. The CDR3 DNA sequence: TGTGCCGTGGGTAGCGGTTTCACAGATACGCAGTATTTT.